The clone carrying this T cell receptor beta chain was seen repeatedly, ten times or more. The V and J ends lost 5 bases and 2 bases respectively, with 22 bases between them. The CDR3 runs 18 residues. CDR1 and CDR2 from the germline V gene are MNHNS and SASEGT. TCRdb redid the calling of the reads with MiXCR, one entry per CDR3 protein. The sample yields approximately 240,000 distinct CDR3 sequences, more than 25% seen once. This sample is drawn from a study of kidney transplant recipient with SARS-CoV-2 infection. The TCR was taken from a male patient between 25 and 39 years old who had COVID-19 and was a kidney transplant recipient. Some T cells may possibly be graft donor cells. This chain connects TRBV6-1 to TRBJ1-3; D gene unclear. Sequences were derived from a blood sample, sampled at baseline and between days 110 and 120 from a kidney transplant recipient. As DNA, the CDR3 is TGTGCCAGCAGTCCCGGGATTCAATGGTTTGGTGCTGGAAACACCATATATTTT. It codes for CASSPGIQWFGAGNTIYF.